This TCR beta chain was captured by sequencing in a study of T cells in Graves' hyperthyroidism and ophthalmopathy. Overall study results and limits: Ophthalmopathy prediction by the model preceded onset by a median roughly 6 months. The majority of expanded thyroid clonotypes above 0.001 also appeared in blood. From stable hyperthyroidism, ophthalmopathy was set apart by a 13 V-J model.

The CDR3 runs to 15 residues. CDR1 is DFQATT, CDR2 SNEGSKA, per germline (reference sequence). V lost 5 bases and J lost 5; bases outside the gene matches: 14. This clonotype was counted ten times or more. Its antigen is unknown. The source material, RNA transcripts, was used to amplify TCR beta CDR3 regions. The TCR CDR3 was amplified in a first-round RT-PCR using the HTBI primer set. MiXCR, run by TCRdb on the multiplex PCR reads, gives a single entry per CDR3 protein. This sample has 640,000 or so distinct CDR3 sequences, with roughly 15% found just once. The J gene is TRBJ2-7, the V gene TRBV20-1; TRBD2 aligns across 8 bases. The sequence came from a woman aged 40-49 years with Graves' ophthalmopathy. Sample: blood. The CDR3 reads CSALPRGSGNDEQYF. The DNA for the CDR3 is TGCAGTGCTCTCCCTCGGGGTAGCGGGAACGACGAGCAGTACTTC.